This T cell receptor beta chain was sequenced in a study of T cell clusters in autoimmune cytopenias. In germline, CDR1 is SGHTA, CDR2 FQGNSA. This CDR3 comprises 12 residues. Each sample's input was approximately 270 ng genomic DNA, 38,000 or so genome equivalents. One tube held mixed TRB-A and TRB-B primer pools for touch-down PCR. TCRdb reprocessed the multiplex PCR reads, keeping one entry per CDR3 protein, no DNA. With over 5,000 distinct CDR3 sequences in the sample, the ten largest clones hold around 7.5%. The sample was also linked to a second study, of T cell repertoires in aging, cancer and after chemotherapy.

The source is a human donor in good health. V usage is TRBV7-2 and J usage is TRBJ2-1. Sequencing was done on a sample of peripheral blood. CDR3 residues: CASSFSIGEQFF. The variable domain in full, with the rest retrieved from reference TRBV7-2 and TRBJ2-1, is GAGVSQSPSNKVTEKGKDVELRCDPISGHTALYWYRQSLGQGLEFLIYFQGNSAPDKSGLPSDRFSAERTGGSVSTLTIQRTQQEDSAVYLCASSFSIGEQFFGPGTRLTVL.